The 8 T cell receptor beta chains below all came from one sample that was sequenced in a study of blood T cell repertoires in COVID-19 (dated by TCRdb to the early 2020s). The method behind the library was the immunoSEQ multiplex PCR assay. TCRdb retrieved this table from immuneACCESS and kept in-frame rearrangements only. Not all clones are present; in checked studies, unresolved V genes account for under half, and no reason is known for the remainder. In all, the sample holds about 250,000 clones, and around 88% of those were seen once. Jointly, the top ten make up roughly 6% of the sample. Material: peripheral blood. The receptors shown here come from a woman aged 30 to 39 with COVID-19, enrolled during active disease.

In nucleotides, the CDR3 is TGTGCCAGCAGCATGGCAGGGGAAGCTAATTCACCCCTCCACTTT. It codes for CASSMAGEANSPLHF. V and J are TRBV7-4 and TRBJ1-6; maybe TRBD1 (6 bases). Germline CDR1 SGHVT, CDR2 SQSDAQ. Trimming took 5 bases from V and 6 from J, leaving 14 bases between them. The length of the CDR3 is 15 residues.

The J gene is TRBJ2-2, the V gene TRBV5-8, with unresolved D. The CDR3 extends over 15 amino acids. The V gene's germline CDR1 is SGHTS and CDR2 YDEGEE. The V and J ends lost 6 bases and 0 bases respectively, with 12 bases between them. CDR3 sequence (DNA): TGTGCCAGCATAATTGGGCCTTCGAACACCGGGGAGCTGTTTTTT. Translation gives CASIIGPSNTGELFF.

CDR3: CASSPRTGSSYNEQFF. CDR3 nucleotides: TGTGCCAGCAGCCCCCGAACGGGAAGCTCCTACAATGAGCAGTTCTTC. The V call is TRBV7-2, the J call TRBJ2-1; the D gene is possibly TRBD2 (5 bases). Per the germline V gene, CDR1 is SGHTA and CDR2 is FQGNSA. Trimming shortened V by 5 bases and J by 0 bases, and 14 bases separated the two germline ends. There are 16 residues in the CDR3.

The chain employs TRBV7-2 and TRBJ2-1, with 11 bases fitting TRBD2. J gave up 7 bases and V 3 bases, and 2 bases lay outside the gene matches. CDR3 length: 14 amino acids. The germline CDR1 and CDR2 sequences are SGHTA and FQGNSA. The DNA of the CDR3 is TGTGCCAGCAGCTTTAGCGGGAGGGCAAATGAGCAGTTCTTC. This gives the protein CASSFSGRANEQFF.

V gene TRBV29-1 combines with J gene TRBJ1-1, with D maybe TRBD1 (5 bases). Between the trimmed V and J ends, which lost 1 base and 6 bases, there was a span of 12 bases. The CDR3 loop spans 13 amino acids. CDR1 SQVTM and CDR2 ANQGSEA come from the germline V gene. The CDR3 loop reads CSVEGRAYAEAFF. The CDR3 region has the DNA TGCAGCGTTGAAGGCAGGGCTTACGCTGAAGCTTTCTTT.

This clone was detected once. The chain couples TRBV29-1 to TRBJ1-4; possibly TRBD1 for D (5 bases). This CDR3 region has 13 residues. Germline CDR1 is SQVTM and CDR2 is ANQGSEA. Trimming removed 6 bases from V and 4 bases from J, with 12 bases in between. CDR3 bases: TGCAGCGTGGGGCCTGTGAATAATGAAAAACTGTTTTTT. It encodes CSVGPVNNEKLFF.

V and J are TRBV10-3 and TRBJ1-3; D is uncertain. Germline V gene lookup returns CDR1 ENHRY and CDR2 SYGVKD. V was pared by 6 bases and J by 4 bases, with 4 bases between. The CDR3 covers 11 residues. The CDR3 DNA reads TGTGCCATCAGGCAGGGAAACACCATATATTTT. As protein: CAIRQGNTIYF.

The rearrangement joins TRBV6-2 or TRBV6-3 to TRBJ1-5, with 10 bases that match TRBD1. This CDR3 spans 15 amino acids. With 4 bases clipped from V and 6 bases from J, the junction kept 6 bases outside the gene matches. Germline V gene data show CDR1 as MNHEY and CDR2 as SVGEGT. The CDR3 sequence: CASSSGQGESQPQHF. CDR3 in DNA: TGTGCCAGCAGTTCAGGACAGGGGGAAAGTCAGCCCCAGCATTTT.